What follows are 13 T cell receptor beta chains derived from one specimen sequenced in a study of Ad26.COV2.S vaccination and SARS-CoV-2 variants. Repertoires were generated with immunoSEQ multiplex PCR, while TCRdb's copy carries only in-frame clones and drops some. The sample holds some 350,000 clones; about 92% are singletons and the top ten take under 5%. This sample comprised peripheral blood, obtained after recovery from COVID-19. These receptors all stem from a human donor who had recovered from COVID-19.

This sequence joins TRBV11-2 and TRBJ2-7; D remains unclear. Trimming stripped 3 bases from V and 6 bases from J, with 12 bases between. The CDR3 runs to 13 residues. CDR1 is SGHAT, CDR2 FQNNGV, per germline. The chain's CDR3 is CASSLGRQAEQYF. CDR3 coding DNA: TGTGCCAGCAGCTTGGGCCGGCAGGCCGAGCAGTACTTC.

J is TRBJ2-1 and V is TRBV6-2 or TRBV6-3, with TRBD2 identical over 12 bases. The V gene's germline CDR1 is MNHEY and CDR2 SVGEGT. The trim removed 5 bases at V and 8 bases at J, leaving 10 bases unmatched. The CDR3 has 16 amino acids. CDR3 region: CASSRRRTSGVHEQFF. The CDR3 bases are TGTGCCAGCAGTCGACGGAGGACTAGCGGGGTCCATGAGCAGTTCTTC.

This clone was counted a few times. The chain combines TRBV5-6 with TRBJ2-7, with D uncertain. Germline V CDR1 and CDR2: SGHDT, YYEEEE. The CDR3 covers 14 residues. V gave up 1 base and J gave up 0 bases, with 8 bases separating them. Written as DNA, the CDR3 is TGTGCCAGCAGCTTGCCAGGAAGCTCCTACGAGCAGTACTTC. It codes for CASSLPGSSYEQYF. Variable domain in full (rest from reference TRBV5-6 and TRBJ2-7): DAGVTQSPTHLIKTRGQQVTLRCSPKSGHDTVSWYQQALGQGPQFIFQYYEEEERQRGNFPDRFSGHQFPNYSSELNVNALLLGDSALYLCASSLPGSSYEQYFGPGTRLTVT.

The V call is TRBV27, the J call TRBJ2-2; tentative D call: TRBD1 (5 bases). Between the trimmed V and J ends, which lost 2 bases and 4 bases, there was a span of 8 bases. There are 14 residues in the CDR3. Germline CDR1 MNHEY, CDR2 SMNVEV (reference sequence). For the CDR3, the DNA is TGTGCCAGCAGTTTAGTGGACACCACCGGGGAGCTGTTTTTT. Its protein is CASSLVDTTGELFF.

This chain links TRBV6-5 with TRBJ2-7, with TRBD1 as a possible D gene (6 bases). CDR1 is MNHEY and CDR2 is SVGAGI in the germline V gene. There are 15 residues in the CDR3. Trimming took off 0 bases at V and 3 bases at J, with 12 bases between the two ends. CDR3 sequence: CASSYSSGAYYEQYF. The CDR3 region has the DNA TGTGCCAGCAGTTACTCATCAGGGGCGTACTACGAGCAGTACTTC.

The chain joins TRBV27 to TRBJ1-6; no reliable D call. Germline V gene sequence: CDR1 MNHEY, CDR2 SMNVEV (reference sequence). The CDR3 sequence is 17 residues long. The V end was cut by 2 bases, the J end by 0 bases, with 11 bases between. CDR3 sequence: CASSLKEVRSYNSPLHF. In nucleotides, the CDR3 is TGTGCCAGCAGTTTAAAGGAGGTGCGCTCCTATAATTCACCCCTCCACTTT.

V usage is TRBV7-2 and J usage is TRBJ2-4; D is ambiguous. V lost 2 bases, J lost 1 base, and 12 bases lay in between. The germline gives CDR1 SGHTA, CDR2 FQGNSA. The CDR3 has 16 residues. The CDR3 coding sequence is TGTGCCAGCAGCTTACTACCCGTCCTGGCCAAAAACATTCAGTACTTC. Translated: CASSLLPVLAKNIQYF.

The V gene is TRBV5-1, the J gene TRBJ1-1; D is undetermined. Per germline, CDR1 SGHRS and CDR2 YFSETQ. Trimming removed 6 bases from V and 2 bases from J, with 11 bases in between. The length of the CDR3 is 13 residues. CDR3 DNA: TGCGCCAGCAACGTGGGAAGAAACACTGAAGCTTTCTTT. Its translation: CASNVGRNTEAFF.

V is TRBV7-3 and J is TRBJ2-2; 8 positions agree with TRBD2. The CDR3 runs to 16 residues. Germline V gene sequence: CDR1 SGHTA, CDR2 FQGTGA. The ends lost 1 base at V and 0 bases at J; junction bases unmatched: 1. The CDR3 loop is CASSLSGGPNTGELFF. As DNA, the CDR3 is TGTGCCAGCAGCTTAAGCGGGGGGCCGAACACCGGGGAGCTGTTTTTT.

The chain is built from TRBV5-1 and TRBJ1-1; D unclear. V lost 6 bases, J lost 1 base, and 10 bases lay in between. Germline V gives CDR1 SGHRS, CDR2 YFSETQ. The CDR3 extends over 13 amino acids. CDR3 amino acids: CASKGRENTEAFF. The CDR3 bases are TGCGCCAGCAAAGGACGGGAGAACACTGAAGCTTTCTTT.

CDR3 coding DNA: TGTGCTAGTGGTTTGGACGGGACGGGGAATTCACCCCTCCACTTT. This codes for CASGLDGTGNSPLHF. The rearrangement uses TRBV12-5 and TRBJ1-6, with a tentative D call TRBD1 (5 bases). The CDR3 loop spans 15 amino acids. The germline V and J ends were trimmed by 1 base and 7 bases, with 11 bases remaining between them. Looked up from germline, CDR1 is LGHNT and CDR2 is FRNRAP.

The genes are TRBV11-2 and TRBJ1-2; D is undetermined. Germline V lookup: CDR1 SGHAT, CDR2 FQNNGV. The CDR3 has 14 amino acids. Deletions cut 4 bases from V and 0 bases from J, with 9 bases between. This CDR3 is CASSSGLANYGYTF. The CDR3 DNA reads TGTGCCAGCAGCTCCGGGTTGGCTAACTATGGCTACACCTTC.

This rearrangement joins TRBV3-1 (or the pseudogene TRBV3-2) to TRBJ2-5, with D hard to call. Trimming removed 2 bases from V and 4 bases from J, with 29 bases in between. The CDR3 loop spans 20 amino acids. Germline loops: CDR1 LGHDT, CDR2 YNNKEL (reference sequence). For the CDR3, the DNA is TGTGCCAGCAGCCAAATATTTCCCGAAGTCGGTAGTCTCCACGGAGAGACCCAGTACTTC. Its protein product is CASSQIFPEVGSLHGETQYF.